The 6 T cell receptor beta chains below were found in one sample sequenced in a study of blood T cells in healthy people across ages. A second PCR, run for roughly 6 to 11 cycles, used a sample-barcoded 5' primer plus a J-beta primer mix. TCRdb processed the 5' RACE reads anew with MiXCR; each CDR3 protein has one entry. Among about 1.6 million distinct CDR3 sequences listed, around 35% were seen once. Sequenced material: blood. The receptors here all came from a woman under 40 in good health.

The chain recombines TRBV28 with TRBJ2-5; TRBD2 matches 8 bases. Germline CDR1 is MDHEN and CDR2 is SYDVKM. The CDR3 spans 15 residues. Trimming took 9 bases from V and 5 from J; bases not matched to a gene: 14. The CDR3 DNA sequence: TGTGCCAGTCGTCAGGGGCGGGGGGTATGGGAGACCCAGTACTTC. It encodes CASRQGRGVWETQYF.

To note about this clonotype: It may be a read error: a sequence one base away is much more abundant. The V call is TRBV6-5, the J call TRBJ2-5; no reliable D call. Germline V lookup: CDR1 MNHEY, CDR2 SVGAGI. Between the trimmed V and J ends, which lost 1 base and 7 bases, there was a span of 4 bases. The CDR3 covers 11 residues. This chain's CDR3 is CASSYFGTQYF. The CDR3 nucleotides are TGTGCCAGCAGTTACTTTGGGACCCAGTACTTC.

About this clonotype itself: An end of the junction does not agree with germline; a read error may underlie this. The chain combines TRBV9 with TRBJ2-1, with 13 bases aligning to TRBD2. The CDR3 sequence is 17 residues long. The V gene's germline CDR1 is SGDLS and CDR2 YYNGEE. The CDR3 loop is CASSVGLAGGGYNEQCF. The CDR3 bases are TGTGCCAGCAGCGTAGGACTAGCGGGGGGTGGCTACAATGAGCAGTGCTTC. The full variable domain, its missing parts supplied by reference TRBV9 and TRBJ2-1, is DSGVTQTPKHLITATGQRVTLRCSPRSGDLSVYWYQQSLDQGLQFLIQYYNGEERAKGNILERFSAQQFPDLHSELNLSSLELGDSALYFCASSVGLAGGGYNEQCFGPGTRLTVL.

V is TRBV18 and J is TRBJ2-1, with D maybe TRBD1 (5 bases). There are 15 residues in the CDR3. CDR1 is KGHSH and CDR2 is LQKENI in the germline V gene. Trimming shortened V by 6 bases and J by 5 bases, and 17 bases separated the two germline ends. The CDR3 sequence is CASSITGVENNEQFF. As DNA, the CDR3 is TGTGCCAGCTCCATAACAGGAGTCGAAAACAATGAGCAGTTCTTC.

V and J are TRBV6-6 and TRBJ2-3, with D perhaps assigned TRBD1 or TRBD2 (5 bases each). The CDR3 covers 12 residues. With 5 bases removed from V and 6 bases from J, the gap between germline ends came to 9 bases. Germline values: CDR1 MNHNY, CDR2 SVGAGI (reference sequence). The CDR3 nucleotides read TGTGCCAGCAGTCCCGGGGACGATACGCAGTATTTT. Amino acids: CASSPGDDTQYF.

The chain combines TRBV12-3 or TRBV12-4 with TRBJ2-7; 10 bases are a match to TRBD1. The CDR3 is 17 residues long. V shed 5 bases and J 2 bases; nucleotides not matched to a gene: 12. CDR3 region: CASSPWAGTGAAYEQYF. The CDR3, as DNA: TGTGCCAGCAGTCCATGGGCCGGGACAGGGGCCGCCTACGAGCAGTACTTC.